A single sample is the source of the 15 T cell receptor beta chains below, sequenced in a study of T cell changes during pregnancy in multiple sclerosis. TCRdb's copy holds only in-frame clones and misses some; the assay was immunoSEQ multiplex PCR. The data show roughly 80,000 clones, under 95% seen once. Sequencing used peripheral blood, obtained before pregnancy. These receptors were collected from a female donor with multiple sclerosis, enrolled in a pregnancy study.

J is TRBJ2-7 and V is TRBV27; no clear D gene. The CDR3 spans 14 residues. The germline CDR1 and CDR2 sequences are MNHEY and SMNVEV (reference sequence). V was trimmed by 1 base and J by 6 bases, leaving 13 bases between them. DNA for the CDR3: TGTGCCAGCAGTTTATTTGGTTACAGTGGCGAGCAGTACTTC. Encoded protein: CASSLFGYSGEQYF.

The chain uses TRBV28 and TRBJ1-5; D is perhaps TRBD1 (6 bases). CDR3 length: 15 amino acids. Germline V gene sequence: CDR1 MDHEN, CDR2 SYDVKM. Trimming cost V 2 bases and J 4 bases, with 12 bases left between them. CDR3 sequence reads: CASSLVARGNQPQHF. The CDR3 nucleotides read TGTGCCAGCAGTTTAGTAGCCAGGGGTAATCAGCCCCAGCATTTT. Complete variable domain (other parts from reference TRBV28 and TRBJ1-5): DVKVTQSSRYLVKRTGEKVFLECVQDMDHENMFWYRQDPGLGLRLIYFSYDVKMKEKGDIPEGYSVSREKKERFSLILESASTNQTSMYLCASSLVARGNQPQHFGDGTRLSIL.

CDR3 in amino acids: CASSLRPGLAGGRDEQFF. CDR3 sequence (DNA): TGTGCCAGCAGCCTAAGACCGGGACTAGCGGGAGGGCGCGATGAGCAGTTCTTC. The chain uses TRBV11-2 and TRBJ2-1, with 16 bases fitting TRBD2. Germline V CDR1 and CDR2: SGHAT, FQNNGV. The CDR3 contains 18 residues. Losses at the gene ends were 5 bases for V and 8 bases for J; bases not matched to a gene: 12.

As regards this clone: Its ends do not fully match the called genes, so a read error is possible. This chain uses TRBV5-4 with TRBJ1-1; TRBD1 is a possible D gene (5 bases). CDR1 SGHNT and CDR2 YYREEE come from the germline V gene (reference sequence). This CDR3 spans 14 amino acids. The CDR3, as DNA: TGTGCCAGCAGCTTGAAGGCAGGGAACTCTGAAGCTTTCTTT. Protein: CASSLKAGNSEAFF. The full variable domain, completed using reference TRBV5-4 and TRBJ1-1, is ETGVTQSPTHLIKTRGQQVTLRCSSQSGHNTVSWYQQALGQGPQFIFQYYREEENGRGNFPPRFSGLQFPNYSSELNVNALELDDSALYLCASSLKAGNSEAFFGQGTRLTVV.

This chain uses TRBV27 with TRBJ2-7, with 7 bases fitting TRBD1. J lost 3 bases, V lost 3 bases, and 11 bases had no gene match. The CDR3 is made up of 16 amino acids. Germline CDR1 MNHEY, CDR2 SMNVEV (reference sequence). This CDR3 reads CASSFPDRENIYEQYF. CDR3 DNA sequence: TGTGCCAGCAGTTTCCCAGACAGGGAGAATATCTACGAGCAGTACTTC.

The count of this clone is one. This chain joins TRBV6-5 and TRBJ1-5; 8 bases map to TRBD1. The CDR3 runs to 14 residues. V dropped 6 bases and J dropped 4; count of bases not matched to a gene: 5. The germline CDR1 and CDR2 sequences are MNHEY and SVGAGI. CDR3 DNA: TGTGCCAGCAGGCCCGACAGGGGAAATCAGCCCCAGCATTTT. Translated, it gives CASRPDRGNQPQHF.

The V gene is TRBV11-1, the J gene TRBJ2-2; 10 bases are a match to TRBD2. Germline-derived CDR1 and CDR2 are SGHAT and FQDESV (reference sequence). V gave up 4 bases and J gave up 6 bases; unmatched junction bases: 2. The CDR3 totals 14 residues. CDR3 protein: CASSYGTSAGELFF. CDR3 in DNA: TGTGCCAGCAGCTACGGGACTAGCGCCGGGGAGCTGTTTTTT.

About this clone: The junction differs from germline at one of its ends, possibly a read error. V gene TRBV7-7 combines with J gene TRBJ2-1; 8 bases match TRBD2. The germline V gene has CDR1 SSHAT and CDR2 FNYEAQ (reference sequence). CDR3 length equals 16 residues. The CDR3 DNA follows: TGTGCTAGCAGCTCAGGAGCGGGAGATCTACCCAATGAGCAGTTCTTC. Its translation: CASSSGAGDLPNEQFF.

The V call is TRBV9, the J call TRBJ1-1; a possible D gene is TRBD1 (6 bases). CDR3 size: 15 residues. The V gene lost 0 bases and the J gene lost 8 bases, with 17 bases spanning the gap. Looked up from germline, CDR1 is SGDLS and CDR2 is YYNGEE. The chain's CDR3 is CASSVEGTSGTEAFF. CDR3 in DNA: TGTGCCAGCAGCGTAGAAGGAACGTCTGGGACAGAAGCTTTCTTT.

This rearrangement joins TRBV4-3 to TRBJ2-7, with D perhaps matching TRBD2 (6 bases). The ends were cut back, 3 bases at V and 7 bases at J, with 19 bases in the middle. This CDR3 is built from 15 residues. The germline V gene has CDR1 LGHNA and CDR2 YSLEER. CDR3 coding DNA: TGCGCCAGCAGCCATGATAGCGGACTCTCGGGGGAGCAGTACTTC. Its translation: CASSHDSGLSGEQYF.

The V and J genes are TRBV2 and TRBJ1-2; D gene unclear. V was clipped by 6 bases and J by 6 bases, with 11 bases between them. CDR3 length: 12 amino acids. CDR1 SNHLY and CDR2 FYNNEI come from the germline V gene. In DNA, the CDR3 is TGTGCCAGCAGCCCAAGAGCGAATGGCTACACCTTC. Translation gives CASSPRANGYTF.

The chain recombines TRBV9 with TRBJ2-5; no clear D gene. The V and J ends lost 0 bases and 4 bases respectively, with 7 bases between them. This CDR3 has 13 amino acids. The V gene's germline CDR1 is SGDLS and CDR2 YYNGEE. CDR3 coding DNA: TGTGCCAGCAGCGTAGCTACGGGAGAGACCCAGTACTTC. Protein product: CASSVATGETQYF.

The chain has TRBV9 and TRBJ2-7; 8 positions agree with TRBD2. Trimming removed 2 bases from V and 5 bases from J; junction bases left unmatched: 6. Germline CDR1 SGDLS, CDR2 YYNGEE. The CDR3 has 14 amino acids. The CDR3 sequence: CASSVAGGLDEQYF. The CDR3 DNA is TGTGCCAGCAGCGTCGCGGGAGGCCTAGACGAGCAGTACTTC.

The chain recombines TRBV28 with TRBJ2-2, with D possibly TRBD1 on 5 matching bases. The V end lost 8 bases, the J end lost 6 bases, and 10 bases lay between the germline ends. The CDR3 sequence is 12 residues long. The germline CDR1 and CDR2 sequences are MDHEN and SYDVKM. For the CDR3, the DNA is TGTGCCAGCGGCTGGGGCGCCGGGGAGCTGTTTTTT. The encoded protein is CASGWGAGELFF.

The chain employs TRBV19 and TRBJ2-7; D call uncertain. The germline V gene encodes CDR1 LNHDA and CDR2 SQIVND (reference sequence). Trimming cost V 3 bases and J 2 bases, with 11 bases left between them. The CDR3 runs to 14 residues. The CDR3 spells CASSISSGPYEQYF. The CDR3 DNA sequence: TGTGCCAGTAGTATCAGCAGTGGGCCCTACGAGCAGTACTTC.